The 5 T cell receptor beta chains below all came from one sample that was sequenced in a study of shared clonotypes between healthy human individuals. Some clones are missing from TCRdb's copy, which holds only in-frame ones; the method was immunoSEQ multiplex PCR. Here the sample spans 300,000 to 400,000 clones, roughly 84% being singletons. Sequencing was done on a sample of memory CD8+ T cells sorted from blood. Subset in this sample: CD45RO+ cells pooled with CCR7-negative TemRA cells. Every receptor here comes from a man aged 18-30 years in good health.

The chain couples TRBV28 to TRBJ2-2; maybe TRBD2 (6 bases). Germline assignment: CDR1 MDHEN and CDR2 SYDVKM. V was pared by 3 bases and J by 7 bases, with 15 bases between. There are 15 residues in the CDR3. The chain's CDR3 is CASSFWGLRLGELFF. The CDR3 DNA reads TGTGCCAGCAGTTTCTGGGGACTCCGGCTCGGGGAGCTGTTTTTT.

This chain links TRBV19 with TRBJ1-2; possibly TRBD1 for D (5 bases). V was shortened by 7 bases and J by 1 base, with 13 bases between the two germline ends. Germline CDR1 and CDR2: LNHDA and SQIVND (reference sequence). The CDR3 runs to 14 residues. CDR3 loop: CASTVSGVNYGYTF. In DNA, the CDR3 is TGTGCCAGTACCGTATCGGGGGTTAACTATGGCTACACCTTC. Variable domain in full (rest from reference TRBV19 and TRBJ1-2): DGGITQSPKYLFRKEGQNVTLSCEQNLNHDAMYWYRQDPGQGLRLIYYSQIVNDFQKGDIAEGYSVSREKKESFPLTVTSAQKNPTAFYLCASTVSGVNYGYTFGSGTRLTVV.

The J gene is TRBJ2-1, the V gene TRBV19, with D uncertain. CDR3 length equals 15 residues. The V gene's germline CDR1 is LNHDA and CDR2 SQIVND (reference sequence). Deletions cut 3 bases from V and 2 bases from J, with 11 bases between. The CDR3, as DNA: TGTGCCAGTAGTATTCGGGTTATACCCTACAATGAGCAGTTCTTC. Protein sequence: CASSIRVIPYNEQFF. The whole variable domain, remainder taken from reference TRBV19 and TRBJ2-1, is DGGITQSPKYLFRKEGQNVTLSCEQNLNHDAMYWYRQDPGQGLRLIYYSQIVNDFQKGDIAEGYSVSREKKESFPLTVTSAQKNPTAFYLCASSIRVIPYNEQFFGPGTRLTVL.

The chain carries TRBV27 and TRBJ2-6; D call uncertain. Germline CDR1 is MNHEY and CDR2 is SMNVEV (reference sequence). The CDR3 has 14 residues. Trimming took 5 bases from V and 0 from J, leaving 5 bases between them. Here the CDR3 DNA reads TGTGCCAGCAGTGCCCTCTCTGGGGCCAACGTCCTGACTTTC. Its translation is CASSALSGANVLTF.

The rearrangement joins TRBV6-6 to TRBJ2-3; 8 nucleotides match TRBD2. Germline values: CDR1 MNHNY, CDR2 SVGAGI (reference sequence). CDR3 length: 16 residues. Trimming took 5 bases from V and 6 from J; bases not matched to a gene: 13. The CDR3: CASSPRDGGAADTQYF. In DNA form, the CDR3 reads TGTGCCAGCAGTCCACGCGACGGGGGGGCCGCGGATACGCAGTATTTT.